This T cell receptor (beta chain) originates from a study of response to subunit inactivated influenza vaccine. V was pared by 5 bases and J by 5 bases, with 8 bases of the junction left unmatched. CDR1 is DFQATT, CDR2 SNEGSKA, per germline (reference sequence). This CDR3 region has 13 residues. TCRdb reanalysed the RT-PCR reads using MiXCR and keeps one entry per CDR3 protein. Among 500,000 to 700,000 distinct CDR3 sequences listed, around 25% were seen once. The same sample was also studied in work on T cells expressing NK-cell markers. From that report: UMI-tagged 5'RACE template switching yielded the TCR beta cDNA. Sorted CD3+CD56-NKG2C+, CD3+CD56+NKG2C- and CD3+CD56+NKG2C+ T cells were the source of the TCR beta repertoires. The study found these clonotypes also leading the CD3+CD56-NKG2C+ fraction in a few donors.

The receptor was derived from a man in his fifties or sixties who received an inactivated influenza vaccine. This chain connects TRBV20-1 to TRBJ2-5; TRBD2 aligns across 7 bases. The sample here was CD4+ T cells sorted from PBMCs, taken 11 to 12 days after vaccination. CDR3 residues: CSAPRLAGETQYF. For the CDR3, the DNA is TGCAGTGCTCCGAGACTAGCCGGGGAGACCCAGTACTTC.